The 26 T cell receptor beta chains presented below share a single source sample, sequenced in a study of T cell responses to AZD1222 COVID-19 vaccine. Data came from immunoSEQ multiplex PCR; TCRdb stores just in-frame clones and leaves some out. The data contain about 83,000 clones, 86% of them singletons. The material was peripheral blood, obtained on day 0 of AZD1222 vaccination. The receptors here all came from an adult in good health.

This clone was observed a few times. CDR3: CASSSTGKGVTEAFF. For the CDR3, the DNA is TGTGCCAGCAGCTCGACAGGGAAGGGGGTCACTGAAGCTTTCTTT. The chain combines TRBV7-9 with TRBJ1-1; 7 bases are shared with TRBD1. The germline V gene encodes CDR1 SEHNR and CDR2 FQNEAQ (reference sequence). CDR3 size: 15 residues. Unmatched junction bases numbered 9, after V lost 4 bases and J lost 4 bases.

This clone showed up just a few times. This rearrangement joins TRBV7-9 to TRBJ2-1; D assignment may be TRBD1 or TRBD2 (5 bases each). The CDR3 extends over 14 amino acids. V dropped 5 bases and J dropped 10 bases, with 18 bases sitting between them. The germline V gene has CDR1 SEHNR and CDR2 FQNEAQ (reference sequence). In DNA, the CDR3 is TGTGCCAGCAGCGCTGGGGACCCCCGACCGGAGCAGTTCTTC. Its protein is CASSAGDPRPEQFF.

CDR3 sequence: CASSSIRAGEQFF. The CDR3 DNA is TGTGCCAGCAGTTCTATAAGGGCGGGAGAGCAGTTCTTC. The V call is TRBV6-5, the J call TRBJ2-1, with D maybe TRBD2 (6 bases). Germline V gene lookup returns CDR1 MNHEY and CDR2 SVGAGI. The length of the CDR3 is 13 residues. The V gene lost 4 bases and the J gene lost 10 bases, with 14 bases spanning the gap.

J is TRBJ1-2 and V is TRBV18; tentative D call: TRBD1 (5 bases). The CDR3 sequence is 14 residues long. Germline CDR1 reads KGHSH; CDR2 reads LQKENI. The V and J ends lost 0 bases and 1 base respectively, with 6 bases between them. The CDR3 nucleotides are TGTGCCAGCTCACCACCGACAGATAACTATGGCTACACCTTC. This sequence encodes CASSPPTDNYGYTF.

The chain has TRBV14 and TRBJ2-3, with D uncertain. This CDR3 comprises 14 residues. V lost 2 bases, J lost 2 bases, and 8 bases lay in between. Looked up from germline, CDR1 is SGHDN and CDR2 is FVKESK. CDR3 DNA: TGTGCCAGCAGCCAAAGACCATTCACAGATACGCAGTATTTT. Translation gives CASSQRPFTDTQYF.

This chain uses TRBV27 with TRBJ2-3; 16 bases are shared with TRBD2. The CDR3 has 19 amino acids. Trimming cost V 5 bases and J 4 bases; bases outside gene matches: 12. Germline V gene lookup returns CDR1 MNHEY and CDR2 SMNVEV (reference sequence). CDR3 protein: CASSPGTSGGAQGPDTQYF. The CDR3 DNA reads as TGTGCCAGCAGTCCCGGGACTAGCGGGGGGGCCCAGGGGCCAGATACGCAGTATTTT.

The V call is TRBV5-1, the J call TRBJ1-4; D ambiguous. In germline, CDR1 is SGHRS, CDR2 YFSETQ. CDR3 length equals 14 residues. Trimming left V 2 bases short and J 0 bases short, with 5 bases between. CDR3: CASSFTTTNEKLFF. As DNA, the CDR3 is TGCGCCAGCAGCTTTACGACAACTAATGAAAAACTGTTTTTT.

The chain couples TRBV19 to TRBJ1-1; D may be TRBD1 (5 bases). Trimming cost V 4 bases and J 4 bases, with 10 bases left between them. CDR1 is LNHDA and CDR2 is SQIVND in the germline V gene (reference sequence). This CDR3 spans 13 amino acids. CDR3 protein: CASSTVGGTEAFF. CDR3 in DNA: TGTGCCAGTAGTACCGTGGGGGGCACTGAAGCTTTCTTT.

The chain carries TRBV25-1 and TRBJ2-1; TRBD2 agrees at 12 bases. The CDR3 has 16 residues. Trimming at V came to 4 bases and at J to 1 base, leaving 2 bases not matched to a gene. The germline CDR1 and CDR2 sequences are MGHDK and SYGVNS. The CDR3: CASSATSGGSYNEQFF. The CDR3 nucleotides are TGTGCCAGCAGTGCCACTAGCGGGGGGTCCTACAATGAGCAGTTCTTC.

This clone was found once. This chain joins TRBV18 and TRBJ1-1; possible D gene TRBD1, 5 bases. Trimming took 11 bases from V and 4 from J, leaving 17 bases between them. The CDR3 spans 13 residues. Germline values: CDR1 KGHSH, CDR2 LQKENI. In DNA, the CDR3 is TGTGCCTGCCTCAGGGTGATCATCACTGAAGCTTTCTTT. Protein product: CACLRVIITEAFF.

The genes are TRBV9 and TRBJ1-6; 11 nucleotides agree with TRBD1. CDR3 length: 16 amino acids. CDR1 SGDLS and CDR2 YYNGEE come from the germline V gene. The V and J ends lost 0 bases and 10 bases, in that order; junction bases with no gene match: 6. CDR3 amino acids: CASSVGGQGVGSPLHF. The CDR3 DNA is TGTGCCAGCAGCGTAGGGGGACAGGGGGTTGGATCACCCCTCCACTTT.

By share, this clone ranks as medium-sized. V gene TRBV5-1 combines with J gene TRBJ2-3; a possible D gene is TRBD1 (5 bases). This CDR3 comprises 14 residues. Looked up from germline, CDR1 is SGHRS and CDR2 is YFSETQ. V lost 4 bases, J lost 2 bases, and 11 bases lay in between. The CDR3 DNA is TGCGCCAGCAGCCTGGACACCTACACAGATACGCAGTATTTT. Residues: CASSLDTYTDTQYF.

The chain couples TRBV12-3 or TRBV12-4 to TRBJ2-5; TRBD1 might be the D (6 bases). V was pared by 7 bases and J by 9 bases, with 18 bases between. The CDR3 totals 13 residues. Here the CDR3 DNA reads TGTGCCAGCACCCTCACAGGGAGAGGGGCCCAGTACTTC. As protein: CASTLTGRGAQYF.

The chain combines TRBV5-4 with TRBJ1-3, with a tentative D call TRBD1 (6 bases). The CDR3 totals 16 residues. V gave up 6 bases and J gave up 0 bases, with 16 bases separating them. Germline V gene sequence: CDR1 SGHNT, CDR2 YYREEE (reference sequence). The CDR3 nucleotides are TGTGCCAGCACCGATGGAGGGACACGCTCTGGAAACACCATATATTTT. As protein: CASTDGGTRSGNTIYF.

This clone has more than one count but fewer than ten. V and J are TRBV6-4 and TRBJ1-1; unclear D gene. CDR3 size: 14 residues. CDR1 and CDR2 (germline): MRHNA, SNTAGT. V was shortened by 4 bases and J by 4 bases, with 13 bases between the two germline ends. CDR3 amino acids: CASSVDGQSTEAFF. The DNA for the CDR3 is TGTGCCAGCAGTGTTGATGGGCAGAGCACTGAAGCTTTCTTT.

J is TRBJ1-6 and V is TRBV27; maybe TRBD1 (5 bases). CDR1 and CDR2 (germline): MNHEY, SMNVEV (reference sequence). The CDR3 totals 16 residues. Trimming pared 7 bases from V and 5 bases from J, leaving 18 bases between. The CDR3 region has the DNA TGTGCCAGCACCTCGGGCCGGGTGGGGGATAATTCACCCCTCCACTTT. This sequence encodes CASTSGRVGDNSPLHF.

This sequence joins TRBV19 and TRBJ2-7; TRBD1 agrees at 7 bases. The CDR3 runs 13 residues. After removal of 10 bases from V and 1 base from J, the junction contained 7 bases not matched to a gene. The V gene's germline CDR1 is LNHDA and CDR2 SQIVND (reference sequence). This chain's CDR3 is CATLGDSSYEQYF. In DNA form, the CDR3 reads TGTGCCACCCTCGGGGACAGTTCCTACGAGCAGTACTTC.

The rearrangement uses TRBV19 and TRBJ2-5, with 9 positions matching TRBD2. This CDR3 spans 14 amino acids. The V gene end was trimmed by 4 bases and the J gene end by 7 bases; junction bases not matched to a gene: 7. Germline CDR1 reads LNHDA; CDR2 reads SQIVND (reference sequence). CDR3 DNA sequence: TGTGCCAGTAGTACCTTAGCGGGAGCGGGGACCCAGTACTTC. Protein: CASSTLAGAGTQYF.

V and J are TRBV6-5 and TRBJ2-2; no reliable D call. Germline V gene lookup returns CDR1 MNHEY and CDR2 SVGAGI. Trimming took off 0 bases at V and 6 bases at J, with 8 bases between the two ends. The CDR3 consists of 14 residues. CDR3 sequence reads: CASSYSLRSGELFF. CDR3 nucleotides: TGTGCCAGCAGTTACTCGCTTAGGTCCGGGGAGCTGTTTTTT.

This chain uses TRBV3-1 (or the pseudogene TRBV3-2) with TRBJ1-3; 9 bases align to TRBD1. The CDR3 has 14 residues. From germline, CDR1 is LGHDT and CDR2 YNNKEL (reference sequence). V dropped 5 bases and J dropped 3; count of bases not matched to a gene: 2. Here the CDR3 reads CASSATGGGNTIYF. CDR3 in DNA: TGTGCCAGCAGCGCGACAGGGGGTGGAAACACCATATATTTT.

The chain recombines TRBV6-2 or TRBV6-3 with TRBJ2-2, with 10 positions matching TRBD2. Unmatched junction bases numbered 6, after V lost 2 bases and J lost 6 bases. Per germline, CDR1 MNHEY and CDR2 SVGEGT. The CDR3 runs 16 residues. For the CDR3, the DNA is TGTGCCAGCAGTTACGGTTCTCTAGCGGGAGCCGGGGAGCTGTTTTTT. Its translation: CASSYGSLAGAGELFF.

V usage is TRBV2 and J usage is TRBJ1-5, with 9 bases fitting TRBD1. The CDR3 is 14 amino acids. Germline V gene sequence: CDR1 SNHLY, CDR2 FYNNEI. Trimming removed 5 bases from V and 7 bases from J; junction bases left unmatched: 6. CDR3 nucleotides: TGTGCCAGCAGTCTACAGGGGGCACAACAGCCCCAGCATTTT. It encodes CASSLQGAQQPQHF.

The V gene is TRBV4-2, the J gene TRBJ2-7, with 8 nucleotides matching TRBD1. From germline, CDR1 is LGHNA and CDR2 YNFKEQ. The CDR3 contains 13 residues. V lost 2 bases and J lost 5; bases outside the gene matches: 2. The CDR3 reads CASSQQGANEQYF. The CDR3 bases are TGTGCCAGCAGCCAACAGGGGGCCAACGAGCAGTACTTC.

V and J are TRBV12-3 or TRBV12-4 and TRBJ2-7; D possibly corresponds to TRBD1 (6 bases). CDR3 size: 12 residues. V gave up 10 bases and J gave up 2 bases, with 12 bases separating them. In nucleotides, the CDR3 is TGTGCCACAGGGGACGGACCCTACGAGCAGTACTTC. It yields the protein CATGDGPYEQYF.

The chain couples TRBV28 to TRBJ2-5; 9 bases are a match to TRBD1. The CDR3 extends over 16 amino acids. Germline-derived CDR1 and CDR2 are MDHEN and SYDVKM. Losses at the gene ends were 4 bases for V and 1 base for J; bases not matched to a gene: 7. This chain's CDR3 is CASSWDRVASQETQYF. The DNA for the CDR3 is TGTGCCAGCAGTTGGGACAGGGTGGCGTCCCAAGAGACCCAGTACTTC.

The rearrangement links TRBV19 to TRBJ2-3; 8 nucleotides line up with TRBD2. After removal of 3 bases from V and 10 bases from J, the junction contained 12 bases not matched to a gene. CDR1 and CDR2 (germline): LNHDA, SQIVND (reference sequence). The CDR3 spans 15 residues. CDR3 sequence (DNA): TGTGCCAGTAGTATGGGACTAGTCGGTTCCCCACCGCAGTATTTT. It encodes CASSMGLVGSPPQYF.